The next 7 T cell receptor beta chains were all read from a single sample in a study of blood T cell repertoires in COVID-19. Generated by immunoSEQ multiplex PCR, the TCRdb table keeps only in-frame clones and is missing some. The sample has approximately 250,000 clones; over 80% are singletons. Source material: PBMCs or T cells enriched from blood (not recorded which). These receptors were collected from a woman aged 25 to 39 with acute COVID-19.

V is TRBV6-5 and J is TRBJ2-7; 7 bases align to TRBD1. Germline CDR1 reads MNHEY; CDR2 reads SVGAGI. V gave up 6 bases and J gave up 6 bases; unmatched junction bases: 14. The CDR3 consists of 15 residues. The CDR3 is CASRLDMTGKGEQYF. CDR3 nucleotides: TGTGCCAGCAGGCTGGATATGACAGGGAAGGGCGAGCAGTACTTC.

This chain joins TRBV29-1 and TRBJ2-7; 9 bases map to TRBD1. Germline loops: CDR1 SQVTM, CDR2 ANQGSEA. The CDR3 spans 13 residues. With V trimmed by 8 bases and J by 2 bases, 7 bases remained unmatched. This CDR3 is CSLRTGDTYEQYF. The CDR3 DNA reads TGCAGCCTTCGGACAGGGGACACCTACGAGCAGTACTTC.

The chain carries TRBV25-1 and TRBJ1-3; tentative D call: TRBD1 (5 bases). Between the trimmed V and J ends, which lost 2 bases and 2 bases, there was a span of 10 bases. The CDR3 has 15 residues. Germline CDR1 and CDR2: MGHDK and SYGVNS. The CDR3 reads CASSEARVAGNTIYF. The CDR3 DNA is TGTGCCAGCAGTGAAGCCAGGGTGGCTGGAAACACCATATATTTT.

This clone was recorded only once. V and J are TRBV7-3 and TRBJ2-2, with TRBD2 identical over 13 bases. The CDR3 consists of 16 residues. The germline V gene encodes CDR1 SGHTA and CDR2 FQGTGA. Trimming cost V 8 bases and J 0 bases; bases outside gene matches: 3. CDR3 sequence: CASGLAGDPNTGELFF. In DNA, the CDR3 is TGTGCCAGCGGACTAGCGGGGGACCCGAACACCGGGGAGCTGTTTTTT. The full variable domain, with the rest looked up from reference TRBV7-3 and TRBJ2-2, is GAGVSQTPSNKVTEKGKYVELRCDPISGHTALYWYRQSLGQGPEFLIYFQGTGAADDSGLPNDRFFAVRPEGSVSTLKIQRTERGDSAVYLCASGLAGDPNTGELFFGEGSRLTVL.

The J gene is TRBJ2-5, the V gene TRBV19; 12 bases fit TRBD2. There are 15 residues in the CDR3. V was clipped by 5 bases and J by 2 bases; unmatched bases: 3. CDR1 and CDR2 from the germline V gene are LNHDA and SQIVND (reference sequence). The chain's CDR3 is CASSPTSGRQETQYF. The CDR3 region has the DNA TGTGCCAGTAGTCCGACTAGCGGGAGACAAGAGACCCAGTACTTC.

This chain connects TRBV6-5 to TRBJ2-4; 11 nucleotides match TRBD2. Germline CDR1 is MNHEY and CDR2 is SVGAGI. After removal of 6 bases from V and 8 bases from J, the junction contained 6 bases not matched to a gene. The CDR3 runs to 14 residues. The CDR3 DNA sequence: TGTGCCAGCAGGACTAGCGGGAAGGTTGACATTCAGTACTTC. Translated: CASRTSGKVDIQYF.

This chain links TRBV30 with TRBJ1-4; TRBD1 agrees at 8 bases. This CDR3 region has 17 residues. The V and J ends lost 2 bases and 7 bases, in that order; junction bases with no gene match: 15. Germline CDR1 GTSNPN, CDR2 SVGIG (reference sequence). In DNA form, the CDR3 reads TGTGCCTGGAGTTTTCGACCTCAGGGGGCGCGGGTTGAAAAACTGTTTTTT. The encoded protein is CAWSFRPQGARVEKLFF.